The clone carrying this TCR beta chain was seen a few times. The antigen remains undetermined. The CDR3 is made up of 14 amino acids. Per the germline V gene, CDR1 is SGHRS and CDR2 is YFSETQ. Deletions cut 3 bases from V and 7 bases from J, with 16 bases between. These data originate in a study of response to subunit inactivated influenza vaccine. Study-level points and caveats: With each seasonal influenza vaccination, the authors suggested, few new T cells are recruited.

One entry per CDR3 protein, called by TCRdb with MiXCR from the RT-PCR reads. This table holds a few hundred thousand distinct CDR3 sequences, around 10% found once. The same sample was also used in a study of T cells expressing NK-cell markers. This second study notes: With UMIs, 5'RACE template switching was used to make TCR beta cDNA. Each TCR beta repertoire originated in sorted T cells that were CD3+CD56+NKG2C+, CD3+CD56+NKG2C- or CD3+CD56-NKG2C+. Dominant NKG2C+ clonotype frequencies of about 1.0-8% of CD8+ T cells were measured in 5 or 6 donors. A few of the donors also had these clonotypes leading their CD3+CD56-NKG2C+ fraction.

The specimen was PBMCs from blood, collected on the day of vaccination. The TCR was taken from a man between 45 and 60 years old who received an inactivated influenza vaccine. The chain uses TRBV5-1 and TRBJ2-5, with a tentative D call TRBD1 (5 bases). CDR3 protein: CASSYETGAGTQYF. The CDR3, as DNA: TGCGCCAGCAGCTATGAAACAGGAGCCGGGACCCAGTACTTC.